These T cell receptor beta chains were read from a single sample in a study of cytomegalovirus exposure and HLA in healthy donors. Profiled with immunoSEQ multiplex PCR; TCRdb holds only in-frame clones, not every one. The sample holds 90,000 to 130,000 clones; around three quarters are singletons and the top ten take 2.5% to 3%. Material for sequencing was PBMCs. All receptors come from a woman aged 18-35 years in good health and CMV-seropositive. CDR3s include the opening cysteine and the closing phenylalanine or tryptophan. The D gene is left open where the match is weak. Clone size is stated in some rows and not others, as once, few, many or a class when expanded.

v_call: TRBV27; d_call: -; clone_size: -; j_call: TRBJ1-1; cdr3_nt: TGTGCCAGCAGCCCTGGGGGGGGCCTGGGGCCCACTGAAGCTTTCTTT; cdr3_aa: CASSPGGGLGPTEAFF
v_call: TRBV6-1; d_call: TRBD1; clone_size: -; j_call: TRBJ1-2; cdr3_nt: TGTGCCAGCAGTCGACAGGGGGCGGTTGGCTACACCTTC; cdr3_aa: CASSRQGAVGYTF
v_call: TRBV19; d_call: TRBD1; clone_size: -; j_call: TRBJ1-5; cdr3_nt: TGTGCCAGTCGCCCTGGACAGGCTAATCAGCCCCAGCATTTT; cdr3_aa: CASRPGQANQPQHF
v_call: TRBV5-1; d_call: -; clone_size: -; j_call: TRBJ2-3; cdr3_nt: TGCGCCAGCAGCCCCGAGGGGGGGAGCACAGATACGCAGTATTTT; cdr3_aa: CASSPEGGSTDTQYF
v_call: TRBV10-3; d_call: TRBD2; clone_size: once; j_call: TRBJ2-7; cdr3_nt: TGTGCCATACGTCCTCGGGAGGCCTCCTACGAGCAGTACTTC; cdr3_aa: CAIRPREASYEQYF
v_call: TRBV5-1; d_call: -; clone_size: -; j_call: TRBJ2-2; cdr3_nt: TGCGCCAGCAGCTTGGCTGGGAGAGGGAACACCGGGGAGCTGTTTTTT; cdr3_aa: CASSLAGRGNTGELFF
v_call: TRBV6-6; d_call: -; clone_size: few; j_call: TRBJ2-6; cdr3_nt: TGTGCCAGCAGTTCTGCTGGGGCCAACGTCCTGACTTTC; cdr3_aa: CASSSAGANVLTF
v_call: TRBV19; d_call: -; clone_size: few; j_call: TRBJ2-5; cdr3_nt: TGTGCCAGTAGTATTACGGTGGTAGAGACCCAGTACTTC; cdr3_aa: CASSITVVETQYF
v_call: TRBV30; d_call: -; clone_size: -; j_call: TRBJ2-3; cdr3_nt: TGTGCCTGGTTACGTTCGCTAGCCGCGTCCACAGATACGCAGTATTTT; cdr3_aa: CAWLRSLAASTDTQYF
v_call: TRBV5-1; d_call: -; clone_size: -; j_call: TRBJ2-7; cdr3_nt: TGCGCCAGCAGCTTCAGGGCAGGGTTATACGAGCAGTACTTC; cdr3_aa: CASSFRAGLYEQYF
v_call: TRBV5-1; d_call: -; clone_size: -; j_call: TRBJ2-2; cdr3_nt: TGCGCCAGCAGCTTTCCGGAGGTCGGCACCGGGGAGCTGTTTTTT; cdr3_aa: CASSFPEVGTGELFF
v_call: TRBV5-4; d_call: TRBD2; clone_size: -; j_call: TRBJ2-7; cdr3_nt: TGTGCCAGCAGCCGAGGGACTAGCGGGAGCTACGAGCAGTACTTC; cdr3_aa: CASSRGTSGSYEQYF
v_call: TRBV28; d_call: -; clone_size: -; j_call: TRBJ2-7; cdr3_nt: TGTGCCAGCAGCAGGACATTACGCTACGAGCAGTACTTC; cdr3_aa: CASSRTLRYEQYF
v_call: TRBV5-1; d_call: -; clone_size: -; j_call: TRBJ2-1; cdr3_nt: TGCGCCAGCAGCTTGGGGCGAGGCTACAATGAGCAGTTCTTC; cdr3_aa: CASSLGRGYNEQFF
v_call: TRBV28; d_call: TRBD1; clone_size: -; j_call: TRBJ1-5; cdr3_nt: TGTGCCAGCAGTCAGTACGGGACAGGACAGCCCCAGCATTTT; cdr3_aa: CASSQYGTGQPQHF
v_call: TRBV19; d_call: -; clone_size: -; j_call: TRBJ1-5; cdr3_nt: TGTGCCAGTAGTCCCCGGGACTTCAATCAGCCCCAGCATTTT; cdr3_aa: CASSPRDFNQPQHF
v_call: TRBV4-2; d_call: TRBD1; clone_size: -; j_call: TRBJ2-7; cdr3_nt: TGTGCCAGCAGCCGAGGGACAGGGGTATCCTACGAGCAGTACTTC; cdr3_aa: CASSRGTGVSYEQYF
v_call: TRBV7-3; d_call: -; clone_size: -; j_call: TRBJ1-1; cdr3_nt: TGTGCCAGCAGCTTCCTGGGGCCGCCGGACACTGAAGCTTTCTTT; cdr3_aa: CASSFLGPPDTEAFF
v_call: TRBV6-6; d_call: TRBD2; clone_size: once; j_call: TRBJ2-1; cdr3_nt: TGTGCCAGCAGATCGACTAGCGGCTCCTACAATGAGCAGTTCTTC; cdr3_aa: CASRSTSGSYNEQFF
v_call: TRBV6-1; d_call: -; clone_size: -; j_call: TRBJ1-4; cdr3_nt: TGTGCCAGCAGTCCCCGACAGTCCGGTGAAAAACTGTTTTTT; cdr3_aa: CASSPRQSGEKLFF
v_call: TRBV25-1; d_call: TRBD1; clone_size: -; j_call: TRBJ1-2; cdr3_nt: TGTGCCAGCAGTGAATCCCGGACAGGGGCCGGTGGCTACACCTTC; cdr3_aa: CASSESRTGAGGYTF
v_call: TRBV28; d_call: -; clone_size: -; j_call: TRBJ1-2; cdr3_nt: TGTGCCAGCAATGACATGCGGGGGGTAGCTAACTATGGCTACACCTTC; cdr3_aa: CASNDMRGVANYGYTF
v_call: TRBV18; d_call: TRBD1; clone_size: few; j_call: TRBJ2-2; cdr3_nt: TGTGCCAGCTTCCCCGGGACAGGGGGCGAGGACACCGGGGAGCTGTTTTTT; cdr3_aa: CASFPGTGGEDTGELFF